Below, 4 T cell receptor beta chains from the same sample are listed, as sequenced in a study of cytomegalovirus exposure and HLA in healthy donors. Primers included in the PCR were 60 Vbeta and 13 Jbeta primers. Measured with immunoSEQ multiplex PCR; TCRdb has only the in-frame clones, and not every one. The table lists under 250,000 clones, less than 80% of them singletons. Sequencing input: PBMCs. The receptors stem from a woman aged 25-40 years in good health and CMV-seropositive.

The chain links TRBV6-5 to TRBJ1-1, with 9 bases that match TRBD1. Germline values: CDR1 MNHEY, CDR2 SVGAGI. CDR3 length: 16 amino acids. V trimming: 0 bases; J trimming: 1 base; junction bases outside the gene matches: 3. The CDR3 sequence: CASSYSLDRGNTEAFF. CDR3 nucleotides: TGTGCCAGCAGTTACTCCCTGGACAGGGGGAACACTGAAGCTTTCTTT.

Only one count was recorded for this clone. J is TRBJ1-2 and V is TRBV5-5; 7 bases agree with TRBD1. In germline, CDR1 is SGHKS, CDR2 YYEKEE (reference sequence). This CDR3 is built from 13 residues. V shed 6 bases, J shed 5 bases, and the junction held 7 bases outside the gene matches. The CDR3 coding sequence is TGTGCCAGCACCCTTTCAGGGGGATATGGCTACACCTTC. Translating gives CASTLSGGYGYTF.

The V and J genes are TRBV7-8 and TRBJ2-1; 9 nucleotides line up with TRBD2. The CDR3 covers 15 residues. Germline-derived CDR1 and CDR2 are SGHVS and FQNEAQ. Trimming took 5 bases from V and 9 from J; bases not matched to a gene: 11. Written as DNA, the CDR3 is TGTGCCAGCAGCCCCTTAGCGGGAGTTCGTTTTGAGCAGTTCTTC. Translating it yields CASSPLAGVRFEQFF.

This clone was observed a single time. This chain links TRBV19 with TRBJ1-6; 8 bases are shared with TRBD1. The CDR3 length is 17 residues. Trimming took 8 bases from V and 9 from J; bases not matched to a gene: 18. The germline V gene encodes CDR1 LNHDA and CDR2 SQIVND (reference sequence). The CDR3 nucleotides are TGTGCCAGTGCCACCGGACAGGGCCTTTCTCAAGGTTCACCCCTCCACTTT. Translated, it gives CASATGQGLSQGSPLHF.